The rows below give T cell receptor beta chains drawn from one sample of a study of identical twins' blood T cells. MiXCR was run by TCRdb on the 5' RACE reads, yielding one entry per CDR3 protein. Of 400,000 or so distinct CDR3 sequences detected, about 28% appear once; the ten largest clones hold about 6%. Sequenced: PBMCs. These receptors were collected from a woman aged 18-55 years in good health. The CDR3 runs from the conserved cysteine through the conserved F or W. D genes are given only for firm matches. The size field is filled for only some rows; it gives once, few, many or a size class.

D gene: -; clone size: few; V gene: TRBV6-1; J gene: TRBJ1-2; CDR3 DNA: TGTGCCAGCAGTGAAGTAAAGGGATATGGCTACACCTTC; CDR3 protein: CASSEVKGYGYTF
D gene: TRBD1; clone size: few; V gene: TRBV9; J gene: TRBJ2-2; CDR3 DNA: TGTGCCAGCTCCGGACAGGGGCGGACCGGGGAGCTGTTTTTT; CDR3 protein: CASSGQGRTGELFF
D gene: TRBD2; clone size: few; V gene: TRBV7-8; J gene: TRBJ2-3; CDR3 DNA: TGTGCCAGCAGCTTTAGAAGGGAGGGTACGCAGTATTTT; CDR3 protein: CASSFRREGTQYF
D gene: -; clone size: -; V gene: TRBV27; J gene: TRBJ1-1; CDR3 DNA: TGTGCCAGCAGTTCGAACAGGGTAGGCACTGAAGCTTTCTTT; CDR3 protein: CASSSNRVGTEAFF
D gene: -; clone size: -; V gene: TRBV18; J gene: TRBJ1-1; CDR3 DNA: TGTGCCAGCTCACTCCCCCCGGGACTGCTGAACACTGAAGCTTTCTTT; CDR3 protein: CASSLPPGLLNTEAFF
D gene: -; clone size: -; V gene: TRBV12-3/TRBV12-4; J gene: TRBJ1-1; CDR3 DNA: TGTGCCAGCAGTCGGGACATATTGGCCACTGAAGCTTTCTTT; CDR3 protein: CASSRDILATEAFF
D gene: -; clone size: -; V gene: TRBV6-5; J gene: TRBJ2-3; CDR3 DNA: TGTGCCAGCGGTCGGTCTAGAGGGTGGGATACGCAGTATTTT; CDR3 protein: CASGRSRGWDTQYF
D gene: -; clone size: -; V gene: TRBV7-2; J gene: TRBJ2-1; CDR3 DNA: TGTGCCAGCAGCTTGCGGGACTCGTTGTATGAGCAGTTCTTC; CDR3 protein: CASSLRDSLYEQFF
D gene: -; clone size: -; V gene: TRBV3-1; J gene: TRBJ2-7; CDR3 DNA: TGTGCCAGCAGCCTCTCCTACGAGCAGTGCTTC; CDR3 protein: CASSLSYEQCF
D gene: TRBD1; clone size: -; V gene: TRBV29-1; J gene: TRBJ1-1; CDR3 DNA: TGCAGCCACAGGGGGCTCTTTCCCCCAGATGAAGCTTTCTTT; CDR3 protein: CSHRGLFPPDEAFF
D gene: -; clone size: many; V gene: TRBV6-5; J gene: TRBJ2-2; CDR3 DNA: TGTGCCAGCAGTTACTACACCGGGGAGCTGTTTTTT; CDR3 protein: CASSYYTGELFF
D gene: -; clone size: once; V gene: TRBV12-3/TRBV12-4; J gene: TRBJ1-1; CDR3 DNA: TGTGCCAGCAGTTTATTTCCGGCTGTTAACACTGAAGCTTTCTTT; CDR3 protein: CASSLFPAVNTEAFF
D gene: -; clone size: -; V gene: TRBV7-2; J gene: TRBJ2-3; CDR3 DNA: TGTGCCAGCAATTATGGCACAGATACGCAGTATTTT; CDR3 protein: CASNYGTDTQYF
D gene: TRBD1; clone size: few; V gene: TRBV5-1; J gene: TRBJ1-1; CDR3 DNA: TGCGCCAGCAGCTTGGAGGGACAGGGTAGTTGGACTGAAGCTTTCTTT; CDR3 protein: CASSLEGQGSWTEAFF
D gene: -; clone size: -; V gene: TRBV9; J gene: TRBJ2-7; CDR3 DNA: TGTGCCAGCAGCGCGGGGATGAACTCCTACGAGCAGTACTTC; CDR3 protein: CASSAGMNSYEQYF
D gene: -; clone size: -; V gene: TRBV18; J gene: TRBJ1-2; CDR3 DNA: TGTGCCAGCTCACCGGACAGCCTATCCTATGGCTACACCTTC; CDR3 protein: CASSPDSLSYGYTF
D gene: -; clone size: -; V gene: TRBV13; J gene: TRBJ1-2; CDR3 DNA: TGTGCCAGCGGACGGGTTTTAACTAACTATGGCTACACCTTC; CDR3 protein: CASGRVLTNYGYTF
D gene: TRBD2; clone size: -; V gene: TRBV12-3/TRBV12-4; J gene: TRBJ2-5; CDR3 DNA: TGTGCCAGCAGTCCTCAGGGACTAGCGGCACAAGAGACCCAGTACTTC; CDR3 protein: CASSPQGLAAQETQYF
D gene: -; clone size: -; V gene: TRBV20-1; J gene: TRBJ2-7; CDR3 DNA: TGCAGTGCTAGAGATACACTGTACGAGCAGTACTTC; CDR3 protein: CSARDTLYEQYF